A single sample gave rise to the 10 T cell receptor beta chains below, sequenced in a study of OX40 agonist ivuxolimab in advanced cancers. Only in-frame clones appear in the TCRdb table, and some are missing; sequencing was by immunoSEQ multiplex PCR. The repertoire consists of roughly 15,000 clones, with about four fifths occurring once and the leading ten covering roughly 24%. This material consisted of CD4+ or CD8+ T cells sorted from blood, taken in a trial of the OX40 agonist ivuxolimab. Every receptor here comes from an adult with an advanced solid tumor such as melanoma, head and neck, liver or kidney cancer.

The chain is built from TRBV6-5 and TRBJ2-1, with unresolved D. CDR1 and CDR2 from the germline V gene are MNHEY and SVGAGI. The CDR3 totals 16 residues. The V gene lost 4 bases and the J gene lost 8 bases, with 21 bases spanning the gap. The CDR3 coding sequence is TGTGCCAGCAGTTCTACTACCGGCTTCTTATACGATGAGCAGTTCTTC. Its translation: CASSSTTGFLYDEQFF.

This chain connects TRBV7-8 to TRBJ2-1; possible D gene TRBD2, 5 bases. Trimming took off 6 bases at V and 2 bases at J, with 11 bases between the two ends. Germline V CDR1 and CDR2: SGHVS, FQNEAQ. The CDR3 contains 14 residues. The CDR3 region is CASSPRRAYNEQFF. CDR3 sequence (DNA): TGTGCCAGCAGTCCCCGGCGGGCCTACAATGAGCAGTTCTTC.

The genes are TRBV27 and TRBJ2-3, with TRBD2 identical over 9 bases. This CDR3 contains 15 residues. The germline gives CDR1 MNHEY, CDR2 SMNVEV (reference sequence). V trimming: 7 bases; J trimming: 0 bases; junction bases outside the gene matches: 5. CDR3 region: CASKGLAYSTDTQYF. In DNA form, the CDR3 reads TGTGCCAGCAAAGGACTAGCGTATAGCACAGATACGCAGTATTTT.

About this clone: Different DNA sequences within this sample yield the same CDR3. The chain carries TRBV27 and TRBJ2-7, with 7 bases that match TRBD1. The CDR3 is 15 residues long. The ends lost 6 bases at V and 7 bases at J; junction bases unmatched: 15. Germline V lookup: CDR1 MNHEY, CDR2 SMNVEV (reference sequence). The CDR3 protein is CASSHSRDSLYEQYF. The CDR3 DNA follows: TGTGCCAGCAGCCACTCCCGGGACAGCCTCTATGAGCAGTACTTC.

The chain joins TRBV28 to TRBJ2-1; tentatively, D is TRBD1 (5 bases). With 2 bases removed from V and 10 bases from J, the gap between germline ends came to 9 bases. CDR1 MDHEN and CDR2 SYDVKM come from the germline V gene. This CDR3 is built from 12 residues. This CDR3 is CASSLQRQEQFF. In nucleotides, the CDR3 is TGTGCCAGCAGTTTACAACGACAGGAGCAGTTCTTC. The full variable domain, completed using reference TRBV28 and TRBJ2-1, is DVKVTQSSRYLVKRTGEKVFLECVQDMDHENMFWYRQDPGLGLRLIYFSYDVKMKEKGDIPEGYSVSREKKERFSLILESASTNQTSMYLCASSLQRQEQFFGPGTRLTVL.

The chain combines TRBV6-6 with TRBJ2-3; 8 bases line up with TRBD1. The CDR3 has 16 residues. Germline V lookup: CDR1 MNHNY, CDR2 SVGAGI (reference sequence). V lost 4 bases to trimming and J lost 3 bases; unmatched junction nucleotides: 9. This CDR3 reads CASSSVLTGVTDTQYF. The CDR3 nucleotides are TGTGCCAGCAGTTCCGTACTGACAGGGGTAACAGATACGCAGTATTTT.

The chain has TRBV5-4 and TRBJ2-7, with 9 bases lining up with TRBD1. This CDR3 is built from 13 residues. Germline V CDR1 and CDR2: SGHNT, YYREEE (reference sequence). V dropped 5 bases and J dropped 1; count of bases not matched to a gene: 1. The CDR3 loop is CASRGTGSYEQYF. Written as DNA, the CDR3 is TGTGCCAGCAGGGGGACAGGGTCCTACGAGCAGTACTTC.

The chain carries TRBV6-1 and TRBJ1-1; no clear D. Trimming pared 10 bases from V and 7 bases from J, leaving 10 bases between. The CDR3 is 10 residues long. The germline V gene encodes CDR1 MNHNS and CDR2 SASEGT. The CDR3 DNA reads TGTGCCACCTTGGCGGTTGAAGCTTTCTTT. Its translation: CATLAVEAFF.

CDR3 in DNA: TGTGCCAGCACAGCTTTCAACACCGGGGAGCTGTTTTTT. Its protein product is CASTAFNTGELFF. The genes are TRBV27 and TRBJ2-2; D is undetermined. Trimming stripped 7 bases from V and 2 bases from J, with 8 bases between. The CDR3 consists of 13 residues. Germline V gene sequence: CDR1 MNHEY, CDR2 SMNVEV (reference sequence).

This clone was counted only a few times. The V call is TRBV7-8, the J call TRBJ2-5; D may correspond to TRBD1 or TRBD2 (6 bases each). The length of the CDR3 is 17 residues. Germline-derived CDR1 and CDR2 are SGHVS and FQNEAQ. V lost 6 bases, J lost 2 bases, and 22 bases lay in between. CDR3 sequence reads: CASRSKGEELFQETQYF. DNA of the CDR3: TGTGCCAGCAGATCCAAGGGGGAGGAGTTGTTTCAAGAGACCCAGTACTTC.